This entry lists 20 T cell receptor beta chains sequenced from one sample in a study of OX40 agonist ivuxolimab in advanced cancers. Data came from immunoSEQ multiplex PCR; TCRdb stores just in-frame clones and leaves some out. Of about 80,000 clones in the sample, 84% were seen once. The sample here was CD4+ or CD8+ T cells sorted from blood, taken in a trial of the OX40 agonist ivuxolimab. Source of these receptors: an adult with an advanced solid tumor such as melanoma, head and neck, liver or kidney cancer.

This rearrangement joins TRBV18 to TRBJ1-2, with D possibly TRBD1 on 6 matching bases. The germline V and J ends were trimmed by 3 bases and 4 bases, with 15 bases remaining between them. The CDR3 is 15 amino acids. From germline, CDR1 is KGHSH and CDR2 LQKENI. The chain's CDR3 is CASSPFETGAYGYTF. The CDR3 nucleotides are TGTGCCAGCTCACCTTTCGAGACAGGTGCCTATGGCTACACCTTC.

V gene TRBV5-4 combines with J gene TRBJ1-5; no clear D. Germline V lookup: CDR1 SGHNT, CDR2 YYREEE (reference sequence). This CDR3 has 16 residues. The germline V and J ends were trimmed by 0 bases and 7 bases, with 17 bases remaining between them. CDR3 residues: CASSLAGRWEAQPQHF. The DNA of the CDR3 is TGTGCCAGCAGCTTGGCCGGTCGTTGGGAGGCACAGCCCCAGCATTTT.

The chain is built from TRBV10-3 and TRBJ2-5, with D maybe TRBD1 (5 bases). Looked up from germline, CDR1 is ENHRY and CDR2 is SYGVKD. Between the trimmed V and J ends, which lost 6 bases and 2 bases, there was a span of 10 bases. The CDR3 contains 13 residues. CDR3 amino acids: CAISRVSQETQYF. CDR3 bases: TGTGCCATCAGCAGGGTTTCTCAAGAGACCCAGTACTTC.

The chain employs TRBV29-1 and TRBJ2-7, with D perhaps matching TRBD2 (6 bases). CDR1 SQVTM and CDR2 ANQGSEA come from the germline V gene. CDR3 length equals 14 residues. The CDR3 DNA reads TGCAGTGGCGGTGGGGGGACGGCGTCCTACGAGCAGTACTTC. Translation: CSGGGGTASYEQYF.

V is TRBV7-2 and J is TRBJ2-1, with 10 positions matching TRBD2. There are 14 residues in the CDR3. Looked up from germline, CDR1 is SGHTA and CDR2 is FQGNSA. V lost 5 bases, J lost 4 bases, and 2 bases stayed unmatched. CDR3 sequence (DNA): TGTGCCAGCAGCCCGGGACTAGCGTACAATGAGCAGTTCTTC. It is translated as CASSPGLAYNEQFF.

CDR3 sequence: CASSETTANGPQHF. CDR3 DNA: TGTGCCAGCAGTGAAACGACAGCCAACGGGCCCCAGCATTTT. This chain uses TRBV25-1 with TRBJ1-5; D is perhaps TRBD1 (5 bases). V lost 2 bases, J lost 9 bases, and 14 bases lay in between. CDR3 size: 14 residues. Germline CDR1 and CDR2: MGHDK and SYGVNS.

This clone was observed once. The chain has TRBV7-2 and TRBJ1-1, with 7 nucleotides matching TRBD1. This CDR3 contains 13 residues. V lost 5 bases and J lost 5; bases outside the gene matches: 5. Germline V lookup: CDR1 SGHTA, CDR2 FQGNSA. The CDR3 bases are TGTGCCAGCAGCCAGACAGGGAGGACTGAAGCTTTCTTT. Encoded protein: CASSQTGRTEAFF.

A single count supports this clone. V and J are TRBV4-3 and TRBJ2-7; tentatively, D is TRBD1 or TRBD2 (5 bases each). With 3 bases removed from V and 7 bases from J, the gap between germline ends came to 19 bases. The CDR3 runs to 15 residues. Per germline, CDR1 LGHNA and CDR2 YSLEER. The CDR3 coding sequence is TGCGCCAGCAGCCAGGGGGTTACCTCGGGCTGGGAGCAGTACTTC. As protein: CASSQGVTSGWEQYF.

The V and J genes are TRBV27 and TRBJ2-3; D perhaps matches TRBD2 (6 bases). CDR1 and CDR2 from the germline V gene are MNHEY and SMNVEV (reference sequence). The ends were cut back, 5 bases at V and 2 bases at J, with 17 bases in the middle. The CDR3 covers 16 residues. The chain's CDR3 is CASSLGLQGFTDTQYF. The DNA for the CDR3 is TGTGCCAGCAGTCTGGGACTCCAAGGTTTCACAGATACGCAGTATTTT.

V is TRBV10-3 and J is TRBJ2-7, with a tentative D call TRBD1 (6 bases). The V end was cut by 4 bases, the J end by 4 bases, with 14 bases between. Germline V gene data show CDR1 as ENHRY and CDR2 as SYGVKD. The CDR3 is 14 amino acids. CDR3 DNA: TGTGCCATCAGTGCCCGACAGGAGGATTACGAGCAGTACTTC. Amino acid sequence: CAISARQEDYEQYF.

The V gene is TRBV30, the J gene TRBJ1-1; no definite D call. This CDR3 has 13 residues. Looked up from germline, CDR1 is GTSNPN and CDR2 is SVGIG (reference sequence). Trimming removed 3 bases at V and 0 bases at J, with 8 bases between. CDR3 in amino acids: CAWRRLMNTEAFF. Here the CDR3 DNA reads TGTGCCTGGAGAAGACTGATGAACACTGAAGCTTTCTTT.

CDR3 DNA sequence: TGTGCCAGTAGTATAGGGGCTAGCACAGATACGCAGTATTTT. Protein sequence: CASSIGASTDTQYF. V and J are TRBV19 and TRBJ2-3; D is unclear. This CDR3 is built from 14 residues. Germline CDR1 LNHDA, CDR2 SQIVND (reference sequence). The V gene lost 1 base and the J gene lost 0 bases, with 5 bases spanning the gap.

This clone was recorded once. CDR3 in amino acids: CASKRRNTGELFF. Here the CDR3 DNA reads TGTGCCAGCAAGCGGAGGAACACCGGGGAGCTGTTTTTT. This chain links TRBV6-5 with TRBJ2-2; the D gene is possibly TRBD2 (5 bases). This CDR3 is 13 amino acids long. The germline V and J ends were trimmed by 7 bases and 1 base, with 7 bases remaining between them. Germline V gene data show CDR1 as MNHEY and CDR2 as SVGAGI.

J is TRBJ2-7 and V is TRBV5-1, with TRBD1 as a possible D gene (6 bases). Trimming shortened V by 4 bases and J by 1 base, and 18 bases separated the two germline ends. Germline loops: CDR1 SGHRS, CDR2 YFSETQ. This CDR3 has 16 residues. DNA for the CDR3: TGCGCCAGCAGCGCCACGCCAGCAGGGACATCCTACGAGCAGTACTTC. Its translation is CASSATPAGTSYEQYF.

The V call is TRBV4-2, the J call TRBJ2-1; TRBD2 agrees at 10 bases. The length of the CDR3 is 16 residues. CDR1 LGHNA and CDR2 YNFKEQ come from the germline V gene. V was clipped by 3 bases and J by 6 bases; unmatched bases: 8. This CDR3 reads CASSHAGLAISNEQFF. The CDR3 DNA sequence: TGTGCCAGCAGCCATGCGGGACTAGCGATCTCCAATGAGCAGTTCTTC.

The rearrangement joins TRBV11-2 to TRBJ2-3, with D unresolved. V lost 3 bases and J 3 bases, leaving 10 bases between the germline ends. This CDR3 contains 14 residues. Germline CDR1 reads SGHAT; CDR2 reads FQNNGV. CDR3 sequence reads: CASSLRAFTDTQYF. In nucleotides, the CDR3 is TGTGCCAGCAGCTTGCGAGCTTTTACAGATACGCAGTATTTT.

J is TRBJ2-2 and V is TRBV19; the D gene is possibly TRBD1 (7 bases). V was clipped by 5 bases and J by 5 bases, with 12 bases between them. This CDR3 spans 14 amino acids. Per the germline V gene, CDR1 is LNHDA and CDR2 is SQIVND (reference sequence). The CDR3, as DNA: TGTGCCAGTAGTCTACAGGGGAGGACCGGGGAGCTGTTTTTT. The encoded protein is CASSLQGRTGELFF.

Comments on this clone: In the same sample, other DNA sequences code for this CDR3. J is TRBJ1-5 and V is TRBV7-2; 7 nucleotides match TRBD1. V was pared by 4 bases and J by 3 bases, with 3 bases of the junction left unmatched. The CDR3 consists of 14 residues. CDR1 SGHTA and CDR2 FQGNSA come from the germline V gene. The CDR3 DNA is TGTGCCAGCAGCTCGACAGGGACCAATCAGCCCCAGCATTTT. It is translated as CASSSTGTNQPQHF.

The genes are TRBV7-2 and TRBJ1-6; D is undetermined. V was trimmed by 2 bases and J by 8 bases, leaving 16 bases between them. Germline values: CDR1 SGHTA, CDR2 FQGNSA. The CDR3 is 16 residues long. CDR3 region: CASSLRQTASHSPLHF. Written as DNA, the CDR3 is TGTGCCAGCAGCTTAAGGCAAACGGCTTCCCATTCACCCCTCCACTTT.

The CDR3 sequence: CASSPNYGRPNEKLFF. The CDR3, as DNA: TGTGCCAGCAGTCCAAATTATGGCCGTCCTAATGAAAAACTGTTTTTT. This sequence joins TRBV11-2 and TRBJ1-4; D gene ambiguous. The germline V and J ends were trimmed by 6 bases and 3 bases, with 17 bases remaining between them. There are 16 residues in the CDR3. CDR1 is SGHAT and CDR2 is FQNNGV in the germline V gene.